The 5 T cell receptor beta chains below were found in one sample sequenced in a study of neurological immune-mediated disorders. TCRdb re-called the 5' RACE reads through MiXCR, storing one row per CDR3 protein. The repertoire holds roughly 120,000 distinct CDR3 sequences, with 3% to 3.5% as singletons. The sequencing sample was made of PBMCs. The receptors come from a woman between 25 and 40 years old with multiple sclerosis.

Comment on this clonotype: A much larger clonotype is one base distant, so this may be a read error. The CDR3 loop reads CAISDRAGYPEAFF. The CDR3, as DNA: TGTGCCATCAGCGACCGGGCGGGGTACCCTGAAGCTTTCTTT. The V call is TRBV10-3, the J call TRBJ1-1; D is unclear. The V end lost 6 bases, the J end lost 6 bases, and 17 bases lay between the germline ends. CDR3 length equals 14 residues. Per germline, CDR1 ENHRY and CDR2 SYGVKD.

This clonotype was detected ten times or more. The chain joins TRBV20-1 to TRBJ2-1; 8 nucleotides agree with TRBD1. Looked up from germline, CDR1 is DFQATT and CDR2 is SNEGSKA (reference sequence). The length of the CDR3 is 17 residues. The V segment lost 0 bases and the J segment 5 bases; nucleotides outside the gene matches: 12. The CDR3 region has the DNA TGCAGTGCTAGAGATTCCGGACAGGGTAACAAAAACAATGAGCAGTTCTTC. It translates to CSARDSGQGNKNNEQFF.

This clonotype showed up many times. V is TRBV5-6 and J is TRBJ2-1, with 10 positions matching TRBD1. Germline V gene data show CDR1 as SGHDT and CDR2 as YYEEEE. The CDR3 length is 16 residues. V trimming: 6 bases; J trimming: 8 bases; junction bases outside the gene matches: 14. The CDR3 protein is CASIQLGRQGADEQFF. For the CDR3, the DNA is TGTGCCAGCATCCAACTAGGGAGACAGGGGGCCGATGAGCAGTTCTTC.

This clonotype has a count of ten or more. The rearrangement joins TRBV29-1 to TRBJ2-1; TRBD2 might be the D (6 bases). The V end lost 6 bases, the J end lost 7 bases, and 16 bases lay between the germline ends. The germline CDR1 and CDR2 sequences are SQVTM and ANQGSEA. The CDR3 runs to 13 residues. CDR3 sequence: CSVGRRGRNEQFF. CDR3 nucleotide sequence: TGCAGCGTGGGGAGGCGGGGTCGTAATGAGCAGTTCTTC.

This clonotype came up many times. V gene TRBV20-1 combines with J gene TRBJ2-2; the D call may be TRBD1 or TRBD2 (5 bases each). Germline CDR1 DFQATT, CDR2 SNEGSKA (reference sequence). Trimming cost V 6 bases and J 4 bases, with 15 bases left between them. The CDR3 extends over 14 amino acids. CDR3 bases: TGCAGTGCGAGGGGCCTAGCCTTCACCGGGGAGCTGTTTTTT. The encoded protein is CSARGLAFTGELFF.